The T cell receptor (beta chain) under discussion was sequenced for a study of blood T cells in healthy people across ages. This clonotype was seen only a few times. Together with a sample-barcoded 5' primer, a J-beta primer mix was included in a second PCR lasting about 7 to 11 cycles. TCRdb used MiXCR to reprocess the 5' RACE reads, holding one entry per CDR3 protein. This sample has approximately 800,000 distinct CDR3 sequences, with more than 45% found just once. The length of the CDR3 is 16 residues. The rearrangement uses TRBV21-1 and TRBJ2-4; TRBD2, the table's D call, lacks a check against the DNA. The last part of the DNA fits TRBJ2-7 better; the J call may be wrong. TRBV21-1 is described as a pseudogene. The sequence was obtained from a man aged 25-45 years in good health. The sequenced material came from blood. The chain's CDR3 is CASSKALSTSPREQYF. CDR3 sequence (DNA): TGTGCCAGCAGCAAAGCGCTTTCGACATCCCCTCGCGAGCAGTACTTC.